These T cell receptor beta chains were read from a single sample in a study of CD8+ T cells in alopecia areata. The protocol was immunoSEQ multiplex PCR, while the TCRdb copy is restricted to in-frame clones and leaves out a portion. Altogether 79,000 or so clones are present, roughly 70% being singletons, with the ten largest covering around 24%. The specimen was CD8+ T cells sorted from blood, collected at week 24, from a patient treated with tofacitinib. Receptors were obtained from a human donor with alopecia areata. Each CDR3 is given with its conserved first and last residue.

>TRBV12-5|TRBJ2-7
CASGPGGQGCDEQYF
>TRBV29-1|TRBJ2-2
CSVDWGANTGELFF
>TRBV27|TRBJ2-2
CASSLGDGSIGELFF
>TRBV29-1|TRBJ2-7
CSVEHRGESSYEQYF
>TRBV4-1|TRBJ1-1
CASSFFLGGTEAFF
>TRBV7-7|TRBJ2-5
CASSPGGIQETQYF
>TRBV14|TRBJ2-7
CASSQPGGYEQYF
>TRBV5-6|TRBJ2-3
CASSLRLAGAVDTQYF
>TRBV6-6|TRBJ2-2
CASTGWGNTGELFF
>TRBV28|TRBJ1-1
CASSPLLDRNTEAFF
>TRBV5-1|TRBJ1-4
CASSFTGDEKLFF
>TRBV5-4|TRBJ1-2
CASGGDFNYGYTF
>TRBV4-1|TRBJ1-2
CASSQDAGANGYTF
>TRBV27|TRBJ1-1
CASSQVGTEAFF
>TRBV27|TRBJ2-5
CATGGAQYF
>TRBV5-1|TRBJ2-4
CASSLTPGAADIQYF
>TRBV25-1|TRBJ2-1
CASSEFNSGAGEQFF
>TRBV9|TRBJ2-7
CASSVGVSGSHEQYF
>TRBV5-1|TRBJ1-1
CASSLDLDLTTNTEAFF
>TRBV15|TRBJ1-5
CATSPKGGDSGQPQHF
>TRBV28|TRBJ2-5
CASRSGQGTQETQYF
>TRBV19|TRBJ2-1
CASSPGGGSYNEQFF
>TRBV25-1|TRBJ2-3
CASSSLATSTDTQYF
>TRBV5-1|TRBJ2-7
CASSQGAREQYF
>TRBV5-1|TRBJ2-7
CASRGNSYEQYF
>TRBV6-1|TRBJ1-5
CASSEVPASNQPQHF
>TRBV27|TRBJ2-3
CASSSGTSGTDTQYF
>TRBV15|TRBJ2-7
CATSSERTEPYEQYF
>TRBV5-1|TRBJ2-7
CASSAGQGMRTYEQYF
>TRBV14|TRBJ2-3
CASSQDASTQYF
>TRBV6-5|TRBJ2-1
CASSYRQSSHEQFF
>TRBV4-3|TRBJ2-7
CASSQDRGPYEQYF
>TRBV30|TRBJ2-2
CAWSVVRGSTGELFF
>TRBV6-1|TRBJ2-7
CASSAPRRAVSYEQYF
>TRBV5-1|TRBJ2-7
CASMAAMSGSYEQYF
>TRBV6-5|TRBJ1-1
CASSIQGTNTEAFF
>TRBV15|TRBJ2-2
CATSRDRGKTGELFF
>TRBV4-3|TRBJ2-2
CASSQAGQGWNTGELFF
>TRBV19|TRBJ2-2
CASIERNGELFF
>TRBV4-3|TRBJ2-4
CASSQDYSGDLAKNIQYF
>TRBV13|TRBJ1-5
CASSLLGQPQHF
>TRBV9|TRBJ1-5
CASSVEGFWPQHF
>TRBV5-1|TRBJ1-1
CASSRLRNRGLNTEAFF
>TRBV13|TRBJ2-7
CASSNIRDSYEQYF